These 23 T cell receptor beta chains came from one sample sequenced in a study of blood T cell repertoires in COVID-19. Profiling relied on immunoSEQ multiplex PCR, and the TCRdb table lists in-frame clones only, not all of them. The table records 300,000 or so clones, around 83% of them present only once. The sequenced material came from peripheral blood. The receptors shown here come from a woman aged 45-65 years with acute or convalescent COVID-19.

Remarks on this clone: Other DNA sequences in the sample encode the same CDR3. The chain recombines TRBV2 with TRBJ1-1, with D maybe TRBD1 (5 bases). This CDR3 spans 14 amino acids. From germline, CDR1 is SNHLY and CDR2 FYNNEI. Trimming took off 1 base at V and 5 bases at J, with 11 bases between the two ends. The DNA for the CDR3 is TGTGCCAGCAGTGAAGAACGGGGGGGGACTGAAGCTTTCTTT. Residues: CASSEERGGTEAFF.

Only one count was recorded for this clone. The V and J genes are TRBV6-5 and TRBJ2-3; TRBD2 is a possible D gene (6 bases). The V and J ends lost 6 bases and 8 bases respectively, with 15 bases between them. CDR3 length: 13 residues. Germline values: CDR1 MNHEY, CDR2 SVGAGI. In DNA, the CDR3 is TGTGCCAGCAGGGAGCCGGTGGGGGGTACGCAGTATTTT. It translates to CASREPVGGTQYF.

The V call is TRBV18, the J call TRBJ1-1, with D tentatively TRBD1 (5 bases). This CDR3 is 13 amino acids long. The germline V and J ends were trimmed by 4 bases and 4 bases, with 10 bases remaining between them. In germline, CDR1 is KGHSH, CDR2 LQKENI. The CDR3 spells CASSRGDSTEAFF. CDR3 coding DNA: TGTGCCAGCTCACGGGGGGATAGCACTGAAGCTTTCTTT.

Note on this clone: Other DNA sequences in this specimen translate into the identical CDR3. The genes are TRBV4-1 and TRBJ1-1, with D maybe TRBD1 (5 bases). This CDR3 spans 13 amino acids. V lost 6 bases and J lost 1, with 9 bases in between. The germline CDR1 and CDR2 sequences are MGHRA and YSYEKL. For the CDR3, the DNA is TGCGCCAGCAGTCGTCAGGGGAACACTGAAGCTTTCTTT. It specifies CASSRQGNTEAFF.

This chain connects TRBV11-3 to TRBJ2-7; 7 bases match TRBD1. After removal of 1 base from V and 5 bases from J, the junction contained 5 bases not matched to a gene. This CDR3 has 14 residues. Germline loops: CDR1 SGHNT, CDR2 YENEEA. For the CDR3, the DNA is TGTGCCAGCAGCTTAGGATTAACAGGGGACGAGCAGTACTTC. Its protein product is CASSLGLTGDEQYF.

This clone showed up just a few times. The chain couples TRBV5-6 to TRBJ1-1; D is unresolved. V was cut by 0 bases and J by 1 base, with 7 bases left in between. The CDR3 spans 14 residues. Germline-derived CDR1 and CDR2 are SGHDT and YYEEEE. CDR3 sequence (DNA): TGTGCCAGCAGCTTGGGGCGGAGGAACACTGAAGCTTTCTTT. This codes for CASSLGRRNTEAFF.

The chain combines TRBV6-5 with TRBJ1-4, with 8 bases aligning to TRBD1. The trim removed 7 bases at V and 7 bases at J, leaving 11 bases unmatched. There are 15 residues in the CDR3. CDR1 is MNHEY and CDR2 is SVGAGI in the germline V gene. CDR3 loop: CASTTGQGGSEKLFF. In DNA form, the CDR3 reads TGTGCCAGCACAACCGGACAGGGAGGCAGTGAAAAACTGTTTTTT.

The chain recombines TRBV5-6 with TRBJ2-2; D unclear. The germline gives CDR1 SGHDT, CDR2 YYEEEE. This CDR3 spans 16 amino acids. The V gene lost 0 bases and the J gene lost 5 bases, with 14 bases spanning the gap. The CDR3 sequence is CASSLALLAPTGELFF. The CDR3 region has the DNA TGTGCCAGCAGCTTGGCGTTGTTAGCTCCTACCGGGGAGCTGTTTTTT.

The genes are TRBV2 and TRBJ1-6; D is perhaps TRBD1 (5 bases). Germline CDR1 and CDR2: SNHLY and FYNNEI. This CDR3 has 14 amino acids. V dropped 7 bases and J dropped 7 bases, with 14 bases sitting between them. The CDR3 region is CASTEGRGNSPLHF. As DNA, the CDR3 is TGTGCCAGCACCGAGGGGAGGGGAAATTCACCCCTCCACTTT.

V and J are TRBV7-8 and TRBJ1-1; D ambiguous. Germline CDR1 reads SGHVS; CDR2 reads FQNEAQ. The CDR3 runs to 12 residues. Trimming left V 1 base short and J 7 bases short, with 7 bases between. The CDR3 loop is CASSLDSFEAFF. The DNA of the CDR3 is TGTGCCAGCAGCTTAGACAGTTTTGAAGCTTTCTTT.

The CDR3: CAISRGGDEQFF. The CDR3 bases are TGTGCCATCAGCCGGGGGGGGGACGAGCAGTTCTTC. J is TRBJ2-1 and V is TRBV10-3; the match to TRBD2 covers 8 bases. Germline CDR1 and CDR2: ENHRY and SYGVKD. This CDR3 is 12 amino acids long. Germline trimming cut 6 bases from V and 10 bases from J; bases unmatched to any gene: 5.

This clone appeared a few times. V usage is TRBV14 and J usage is TRBJ1-2; 8 nucleotides align to TRBD1. Germline CDR1 is SGHDN and CDR2 is FVKESK. CDR3 length equals 13 residues. V dropped 1 base and J dropped 6; count of bases not matched to a gene: 1. The CDR3 sequence is CASSQGQGNGYTF. The CDR3, as DNA: TGTGCCAGCAGCCAAGGACAGGGGAATGGCTACACCTTC.

This clone was observed a few times. Germline and junction disagree at one end, which may indicate a read error. The CDR3 here is CAWSRLEVRTDTQYF. The DNA for the CDR3 is TGTGCCTGGAGTAGGCTTGAGGTCCGCACGGATACGCAGTATTTT. This sequence joins TRBV30 and TRBJ2-3; D is uncertain. The germline gives CDR1 GTSNPN, CDR2 SVGIG (reference sequence). The CDR3 is made up of 15 amino acids.

V is TRBV29-1 and J is TRBJ2-5; D is uncertain. Trimming left V 0 bases short and J 1 base short, with 6 bases between. Germline CDR1 SQVTM, CDR2 ANQGSEA. The CDR3 contains 13 residues. CDR3 nucleotides: TGCAGCGTTGAAGATGACATCCAAGAGACCCAGTACTTC. Translating it yields CSVEDDIQETQYF.

The CDR3 protein is CASSLSPGGSQPQHF. As DNA, the CDR3 is TGTGCCAGCAGTTTATCCCCGGGGGGGAGTCAGCCCCAGCATTTT. The chain recombines TRBV27 with TRBJ1-5; weak D call: TRBD1 (5 bases). Germline V gene sequence: CDR1 MNHEY, CDR2 SMNVEV (reference sequence). Trimming removed 0 bases from V and 6 bases from J, with 12 bases in between. The CDR3 is 15 amino acids.

The chain carries TRBV6-5 and TRBJ2-5, with D perhaps TRBD2 (6 bases). The V gene lost 2 bases and the J gene lost 2 bases, with 12 bases spanning the gap. Germline CDR1 MNHEY, CDR2 SVGAGI. The CDR3 has 15 amino acids. The CDR3 sequence is CASSYEMGLQETQYF. DNA for the CDR3: TGTGCCAGCAGTTACGAAATGGGACTTCAAGAGACCCAGTACTTC.

This sequence joins TRBV5-1 and TRBJ2-2; possibly TRBD1 for D (5 bases). Germline CDR1 is SGHRS and CDR2 is YFSETQ. This CDR3 region has 13 residues. Trimming took 4 bases from V and 4 from J, leaving 8 bases between them. CDR3 in DNA: TGCGCCAGCAGCGCCACAGGCACCGGGGAGCTGTTTTTT. Residues: CASSATGTGELFF.

The gene calls are TRBV5-1 and TRBJ2-5; TRBD2 aligns across 10 bases. V lost 4 bases and J lost 7; bases outside the gene matches: 7. The CDR3 sequence is 14 residues long. The germline gives CDR1 SGHRS, CDR2 YFSETQ. The CDR3 DNA follows: TGCGCCAGCAGCCGCGCGGCTAGCGGGGGGACCCAGTACTTC. This encodes CASSRAASGGTQYF.

This clone has only a few counts. Other DNA sequences in this sample translate to the same CDR3. The genes are TRBV5-1 and TRBJ1-2; 9 bases align to TRBD1. With 5 bases clipped from V and 1 base from J, the junction kept 3 bases outside the gene matches. This CDR3 is built from 14 residues. The germline V gene has CDR1 SGHRS and CDR2 YFSETQ. The CDR3 DNA sequence: TGCGCCAGCAGTTCGGACAGGGGTAACTATGGCTACACCTTC. Translated, it gives CASSSDRGNYGYTF.

The chain joins TRBV11-3 to TRBJ2-1; D possibly corresponds to TRBD1 (6 bases). Trimming cost V 5 bases and J 6 bases, with 11 bases left between them. The CDR3 length is 13 residues. The V gene's germline CDR1 is SGHNT and CDR2 YENEEA. CDR3: CASSAGDTNEQFF. DNA for the CDR3: TGTGCCAGCAGCGCAGGGGACACCAATGAGCAGTTCTTC.

The chain couples TRBV5-6 to TRBJ2-3; TRBD2 agrees at 7 bases. The CDR3 runs 18 residues. Trimming at V came to 1 base and at J to 0 bases, leaving 11 bases not matched to a gene. Germline lookup yields CDR1 SGHDT and CDR2 YYEEEE. The CDR3 DNA sequence: TGTGCCAGCAGCTTGTTGGGAGCGGGGCTTTTTAGCACAGATACGCAGTATTTT. Its protein product is CASSLLGAGLFSTDTQYF.

The CDR3 bases are TGTGCCAGCAGCTCGGACACCCAAGAGACCCAGTACTTC. Translated, it gives CASSSDTQETQYF. This chain connects TRBV11-2 to TRBJ2-5, with a possible D match to TRBD1 (5 bases). Germline assignment: CDR1 SGHAT and CDR2 FQNNGV. The CDR3 spans 13 residues. V was shortened by 4 bases and J by 1 base, with 7 bases between the two germline ends.

CDR3 nucleotide sequence: TGTGCCAGTCAAGATGGGCAGTTGAATAGCAATCAGCCCCAGCATTTT. Translating gives CASQDGQLNSNQPQHF. The chain couples TRBV19 to TRBJ1-5; D unclear. CDR3 size: 16 residues. CDR1 and CDR2 from the germline V gene are LNHDA and SQIVND (reference sequence). V dropped 8 bases and J dropped 0 bases, with 17 bases sitting between them.